This TCR beta chain was sequenced during a study of cytomegalovirus exposure and HLA in healthy donors. Germline values: CDR1 MDHEN, CDR2 SYDVKM. The CDR3 runs to 13 residues. V gave up 5 bases and J gave up 7 bases, with 14 bases separating them. PCR was performed using 60 Vbeta and 13 Jbeta primers. Authors' methods: Later, an analysis found about 80 million unique TCR beta chains, and about 10 million of these were shared. Repertoires were generated with immunoSEQ multiplex PCR, while TCRdb's copy carries only in-frame clones and drops some. V and J calls plus clone size are reproduced from that table; the DNA served to infer D and trimming. The sample holds approximately 93,000 clones; roughly three quarters are singletons and the top ten take over 3%.

The specimen was PBMCs. This TCR derives from a woman between 35 and 50 years old in good health and CMV-seronegative. The chain has TRBV28 and TRBJ1-2; TRBD1 is a possible D gene (6 bases). CDR3 nucleotide sequence: TGTGCCAGCAGTAAGGGGGGGGGTGGTGGCTACACCTTC. Residues: CASSKGGGGGYTF.